The rows below give T cell receptor beta chains drawn from one sample of a study of T cell repertoires in cytomegalovirus infection. What these receptors recognize is not known. Each CDR3 protein gets one entry after TCRdb re-called the reads with MiXCR. This sample has fewer than 1,000,000 distinct CDR3 sequences, with under 40% found just once. Sequences were derived from cultured CD8+ T cells from PBMCs, sampled from culture after CMV antigen stimulation. Receptors were obtained from a human donor in good health (CMV status not recorded). Some clones in this sample may be carry-over from other donors' samples. Each CDR3 is given without its conserved first and last residue. Fields, in order: clone size, J gene, V gene, CDR3 length, CDR3 protein. The size entry is marked missing in some rows and otherwise reads once, few, many or a size class.

size: -
J: TRBJ2-7
V: TRBV29-1
length: 11
CDR3: SVGDRVANEQY

size: -
J: TRBJ1-2
V: TRBV20-1
length: 14
CDR3: SAERDTPLIAYGYT

size: -
J: TRBJ2-7
V: TRBV12-3/TRBV12-4
length: 12
CDR3: ASSGDRETYEQY

size: few
J: TRBJ2-2
V: TRBV9
length: 13
CDR3: ASSGPGYNTGELF

size: many
J: TRBJ1-5
V: TRBV6-2/TRBV6-3
length: 14
CDR3: ASSYSLRGRGQPQH

size: few
J: TRBJ2-5
V: TRBV15
length: 14
CDR3: ATSRVVTDRQETQY

size: -
J: TRBJ2-7
V: TRBV27
length: 12
CDR3: ASSFGGETYEQY

size: many
J: TRBJ2-1
V: TRBV7-2
length: 15
CDR3: ASSRPTSGASYNEQF

size: few
J: TRBJ2-3
V: TRBV20-1
length: 14
CDR3: SARDITSLYTDTQY

size: few
J: TRBJ1-3
V: TRBV11-2
length: 15
CDR3: ASSTIGQGDSGNTIY

size: -
J: TRBJ1-1
V: TRBV2
length: 10
CDR3: ASPRGVSEAF

size: -
J: TRBJ1-1
V: TRBV6-6
length: 12
CDR3: ASSVTGVYTEAF

size: -
J: TRBJ1-2
V: TRBV7-8
length: 12
CDR3: ASSNRGADYGYT

size: -
J: TRBJ2-5
V: TRBV9
length: 18
CDR3: ASSPRPLTSGGRPQETQY

size: -
J: TRBJ1-5
V: TRBV6-1
length: 9
CDR3: ASSERQPQH

size: -
J: TRBJ1-4
V: TRBV6-2/TRBV6-3
length: 12
CDR3: ASSYPDIDEKLF

size: -
J: TRBJ1-6
V: TRBV11-2
length: 16
CDR3: ASSSGQERSSYNSPLH

size: many
J: TRBJ1-1
V: TRBV19
length: 12
CDR3: ASSISGTYTEAF

size: -
J: TRBJ2-5
V: TRBV7-9
length: 14
CDR3: VSSLGLAGIQETQY

size: -
J: TRBJ2-1
V: TRBV5-1
length: 11
CDR3: ASSLSSVYEQF

size: many
J: TRBJ1-1
V: TRBV7-6
length: 15
CDR3: ASSLATPGTGHSEAF

size: few
J: TRBJ1-5
V: TRBV7-8
length: 13
CDR3: ASSLGAGNNQPQH

size: -
J: TRBJ2-1
V: TRBV7-2
length: 14
CDR3: ASRHPGTGIYNEQF

size: -
J: TRBJ1-5
V: TRBV12-3/TRBV12-4
length: 12
CDR3: ASSSERDNQPQH

size: -
J: TRBJ2-1
V: TRBV6-6
length: 13
CDR3: ASSTTSGAIGEQF

size: -
J: TRBJ2-3
V: TRBV13
length: 13
CDR3: ASSPGLAEADTQY

size: -
J: TRBJ1-2
V: TRBV7-9
length: 11
CDR3: ASSLQEHYGYT

size: many
J: TRBJ2-2
V: TRBV7-6
length: 9
CDR3: ASSLAGELF

size: many
J: TRBJ2-1
V: TRBV7-6
length: 12
CDR3: ASSVAGNYNEQF

size: few
J: TRBJ1-1
V: TRBV3-1
length: 11
CDR3: ASSHSRQTEAF

size: few
J: TRBJ2-5
V: TRBV18
length: 13
CDR3: ASSPQGSSQETQY

size: many
J: TRBJ1-5
V: TRBV27
length: 12
CDR3: ASSLGLFNQPQH

size: -
J: TRBJ1-4
V: TRBV6-6
length: 11
CDR3: ASSREIDEKLF